These T cell receptor beta chains were read from a single sample in a study of T-cell reconstitution after alpha-beta-depleted transplantation in children. TCRdb redid the calling of the PCR reads with MiXCR, one entry per CDR3 protein. The data contain 440,000 or so distinct CDR3 sequences, 43% of them singletons. Sequencing used PBMCs, obtained before TCRalphabeta/CD19-depleted stem cell transplant. The receptors originated from a girl under 10 years old with aplastic anemia, due to receive a stem cell transplant. The CDR3 runs from the conserved cysteine through the conserved F or W. A D gene is named only where the DNA matches it firmly. Clone size is not always given. Where it is, it says once, few, many or a class for expanded clones.

TRBJ2-7 | - | TRBD1 | TRBV7-6 | CASSQGQGGGYEQYF | TGTGCCAGCAGCCAGGGACAGGGGGGTGGCTACGAGCAGTACTTC
TRBJ2-3 | - | - | TRBV7-3 | CASSLSKGTGITTDTQYF | TGTGCCAGCAGCTTATCGAAGGGCACAGGGATCACTACAGATACGCAGTATTTT
TRBJ2-1 | - | - | TRBV5-1 | CASSLMSSYNEQFF | TGCGCCAGCAGCTTGATGAGCTCCTACAATGAGCAGTTCTTC
TRBJ1-3 | few | - | TRBV20-1 | CSAKQSAVGNTIYF | TGCAGTGCTAAGCAGAGTGCAGTTGGAAACACCATATATTTT
TRBJ2-7 | - | TRBD2 | TRBV5-1 | CASSPGTSGSPRYF | TGCGCCAGCAGCCCGGGGACTAGCGGGAGCCCTAGGTACTTC
TRBJ2-1 | - | - | TRBV5-1 | CASSLVDSPNEQFF | TGCGCCAGCAGCCTGGTGGACAGTCCCAATGAGCAGTTCTTC
TRBJ2-1 | - | TRBD2 | TRBV7-3 | CASSFPSGGANEQFF | TGTGCCAGCAGCTTCCCTAGCGGGGGGGCAAATGAGCAGTTCTTC
TRBJ2-3 | - | - | TRBV7-9 | CASSSVGGSTDTQYF | TGTGCCAGCAGCTCCGTGGGCGGGAGCACAGATACGCAGTATTTT
TRBJ1-5 | - | - | TRBV7-9 | CASSPTGARSNQPQHF | TGTGCCAGCAGTCCTACAGGAGCCCGTAGCAATCAGCCCCAGCATTTT
TRBJ2-1 | - | TRBD2 | TRBV27 | CASSVTSGTYNEQFF | TGTGCCAGCAGTGTCACTAGCGGGACCTACAATGAGCAGTTCTTC
TRBJ2-3 | - | - | TRBV7-2 | CASSLAGISTDTQYF | TGTGCCAGCAGCTTAGCAGGGATTTCCACAGATACGCAGTATTTT
TRBJ2-1 | - | TRBD2 | TRBV27 | CASSPADRGDEQFF | TGTGCCAGCAGCCCGGCCGACCGGGGGGATGAGCAGTTCTTC
TRBJ2-2 | - | TRBD2 | TRBV5-6 | CASSVVAGGWTGELFF | TGTGCCAGCAGCGTCGTCGCGGGAGGATGGACCGGGGAGCTGTTTTTT
TRBJ2-3 | - | TRBD2 | TRBV28 | CASSDLAGLDTQYF | TGTGCCAGCAGTGATCTAGCGGGATTAGATACGCAGTATTTT
TRBJ2-4 | many | - | TRBV5-1 | CASSLYQAAKNIQYF | TGCGCCAGCAGCTTGTATCAAGCGGCAAAAAACATTCAGTACTTC
TRBJ2-5 | many | - | TRBV7-2 | CASSQRETQYF | TGTGCCAGCAGCCAACGAGAGACCCAGTACTTC
TRBJ2-7 | few | TRBD2 | TRBV15 | CATSLAGLVAYEQYF | TGTGCCACCAGCCTCGCAGGACTAGTTGCCTACGAGCAGTACTTC
TRBJ2-1 | - | TRBD1 | TRBV15 | CATSRDARQGAWDNEQFF | TGTGCCACCAGCAGAGATGCGAGACAGGGGGCGTGGGACAATGAGCAGTTCTTC
TRBJ2-7 | - | - | TRBV28 | CAIGSRLPYEQYF | TGTGCCATCGGCTCGAGACTCCCCTACGAGCAGTACTTC
TRBJ1-6 | - | - | TRBV12-3/TRBV12-4 | CASSFRNLNSPLHF | TGTGCCAGCAGTTTTCGAAACCTGAATTCACCCCTCCACTTT
TRBJ1-1 | - | - | TRBV6-1 | CASSLLTGGGDTEAFF | TGTGCCAGCAGCCTCCTTACGGGAGGCGGGGACACTGAAGCTTTCTTT
TRBJ2-3 | - | - | TRBV7-2 | CASRPPGQWTDTQYF | TGTGCCAGTCGCCCACCGGGACAATGGACAGATACGCAGTATTTT
TRBJ2-6 | - | - | TRBV7-8 | CASSFGLQVPAGANVLTF | TGTGCCAGCAGCTTCGGGTTACAGGTTCCGGCTGGGGCCAACGTCCTGACTTTC
TRBJ2-7 | - | - | TRBV7-2 | CASSSGGLVYEQYF | TGTGCCAGCAGCTCCGGGGGACTCGTCTACGAGCAGTACTTC
TRBJ1-1 | - | - | TRBV5-5 | CASSHEEGGNTEAFF | TGTGCCAGCAGCCACGAGGAGGGAGGGAACACTGAAGCTTTCTTT
TRBJ1-5 | - | - | TRBV5-5 | CASSTGDPNSNQPQHF | TGTGCCAGCAGCACCGGGGACCCGAATAGCAATCAGCCCCAGCATTTT
TRBJ2-5 | few | - | TRBV4-1 | CASSRQDQETQYF | TGCGCCAGCAGCCGGCAGGACCAAGAGACCCAGTACTTC
TRBJ2-1 | - | TRBD2 | TRBV20-1 | CSARDGKLAGVREQFF | TGCAGTGCTAGAGATGGGAAACTAGCGGGAGTGAGGGAGCAGTTCTTC
TRBJ2-1 | few | - | TRBV6-1 | CASRRAESYNEQFF | TGTGCCAGCAGACGAGCGGAGTCCTACAATGAGCAGTTCTTC
TRBJ2-2 | - | - | TRBV28 | CASRITPPGELFF | TGTGCCAGCAGAATCACCCCGCCCGGGGAGCTGTTTTTT
TRBJ1-3 | once | TRBD1 | TRBV15 | CATSRGSTGRNTIYF | TGTGCCACCAGCAGAGGCTCGACAGGGAGAAACACCATATATTTT
TRBJ2-2 | - | - | TRBV20-1 | CSARALRGAANTGELFF | TGCAGTGCTAGAGCCCTCCGGGGGGCCGCGAACACCGGGGAGCTGTTTTTT
TRBJ2-3 | - | TRBD2 | TRBV6-1 | CATVKLAGEGTDTQYF | TGTGCCACGGTGAAGTTAGCGGGAGAGGGCACAGATACGCAGTATTTT
TRBJ2-5 | - | - | TRBV29-1 | CSVGHKETQYF | TGCAGCGTTGGACACAAAGAGACCCAGTACTTC
TRBJ1-5 | - | - | TRBV9 | CASSVDGSNQPQHF | TGTGCCAGCAGCGTAGACGGGTCCAATCAGCCCCAGCATTTT
TRBJ1-3 | many | - | TRBV20-1 | CSTFKEGGNTIYF | TGCAGCACCTTCAAAGAGGGAGGAAACACCATATATTTT
TRBJ2-5 | - | - | TRBV7-3 | CASSLGLGGFPETQYF | TGTGCCAGCAGCTTAGGCCTAGGGGGGTTTCCAGAGACCCAGTACTTC
TRBJ1-2 | many | - | TRBV24-1 | CATSDFKINYGYTF | TGTGCCACCAGTGATTTTAAGATAAACTATGGCTACACCTTC
TRBJ2-7 | few | - | TRBV10-2 | CASSESTGVAYEQYF | TGCGCCAGCAGTGAGTCAACGGGAGTAGCCTACGAGCAGTACTTC
TRBJ2-7 | - | - | TRBV5-6 | CASSDEAASYEQYF | TGTGCCAGCAGCGATGAGGCAGCCTCCTACGAGCAGTACTTC
TRBJ2-3 | - | - | TRBV6-4 | CASSDGRNTQYF | TGTGCCAGCAGTGATGGGCGGAATACGCAGTATTTT
TRBJ2-7 | - | TRBD1 | TRBV18 | CASSPPTGTGRLKYEQYF | TGTGCCAGCTCACCACCAACCGGGACAGGGCGGCTTAAGTACGAGCAGTACTTC
TRBJ2-4 | many | - | TRBV7-2 | CASSLVRAKNIQYF | TGTGCCAGCAGCTTAGTAAGAGCAAAAAACATTCAGTACTTC
TRBJ1-2 | - | TRBD1 | TRBV5-1 | CASSPRDSLGYGYTF | TGCGCCAGCAGCCCCCGGGACAGTCTAGGCTATGGCTACACCTTC
TRBJ2-5 | many | - | TRBV25-1 | CASSPGHKTQYF | TGTGCCAGCAGTCCGGGTCATAAGACCCAGTACTTC
TRBJ2-3 | - | - | TRBV10-3 | CAISGYRESTDTQYF | TGTGCCATCAGTGGATACAGGGAAAGCACAGATACGCAGTATTTT
TRBJ2-3 | few | TRBD2 | TRBV20-1 | CSARDPRTRSTDTQYF | TGCAGTGCTAGAGATCCCAGGACTAGGAGCACAGATACGCAGTATTTT
TRBJ2-3 | - | TRBD1 | TRBV28 | CASSRDRGRADTQYF | TGTGCCAGCAGTCGGGACAGGGGAAGGGCAGATACGCAGTATTTT
TRBJ2-1 | - | TRBD1 | TRBV12-3/TRBV12-4 | CASRPGQGVGEQFF | TGTGCCAGCAGGCCGGGACAGGGGGTGGGTGAGCAGTTCTTC
TRBJ1-2 | - | TRBD1 | TRBV28 | CASSLPGGTIYGYTF | TGTGCCAGCAGTTTACCAGGGGGCACGATTTATGGCTACACCTTC
TRBJ2-1 | - | TRBD2 | TRBV5-1 | CASSTLTSGSGNEQFF | TGCGCCAGCAGCACATTGACTAGCGGGAGTGGCAATGAGCAGTTCTTC
TRBJ1-1 | few | - | TRBV5-1 | CASSQGHLGSTEAFF | TGCGCCAGCAGCCAAGGACATCTGGGCAGCACTGAAGCTTTCTTT
TRBJ2-1 | few | TRBD2 | TRBV6-1 | CASSGLAGGISYNEQFF | TGTGCCAGCAGTGGTCTAGCGGGAGGAATATCCTACAATGAGCAGTTCTTC
TRBJ2-7 | - | - | TRBV10-3 | CAISRRSDSPKEGSYEQYF | TGTGCCATCAGTAGGAGGTCGGACAGCCCGAAAGAAGGCTCCTACGAGCAGTACTTC
TRBJ2-7 | few | - | TRBV7-9 | CASSAGLGSYEQYF | TGTGCCAGCAGCGCGGGACTCGGATCCTACGAGCAGTACTTC
TRBJ2-7 | - | - | TRBV6-5 | CASSYGQRGTYEQYF | TGTGCCAGCAGTTACGGACAAAGGGGAACCTACGAGCAGTACTTC
TRBJ2-2 | many | - | TRBV5-1 | CASSLVSGTTGELFF | TGCGCCAGCAGCTTGGTCTCAGGGACCACCGGGGAGCTGTTTTTT